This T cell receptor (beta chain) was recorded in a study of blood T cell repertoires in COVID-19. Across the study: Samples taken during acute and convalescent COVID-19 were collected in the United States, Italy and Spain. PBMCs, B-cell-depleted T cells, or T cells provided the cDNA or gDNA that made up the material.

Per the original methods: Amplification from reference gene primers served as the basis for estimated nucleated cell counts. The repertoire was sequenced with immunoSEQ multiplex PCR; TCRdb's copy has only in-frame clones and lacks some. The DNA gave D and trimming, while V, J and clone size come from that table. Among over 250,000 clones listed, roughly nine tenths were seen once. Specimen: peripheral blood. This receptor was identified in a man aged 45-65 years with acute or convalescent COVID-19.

The CDR3 spells CASSPSGLLAGGHTGELFF. For the CDR3, the DNA is TGTGCCAGCAGCCCTAGTGGCTTACTAGCGGGGGGGCACACCGGGGAGCTGTTTTTT. The chain links TRBV3-1 (or the pseudogene TRBV3-2) to TRBJ2-2; 13 bases map to TRBD2. V shed 4 bases and J 3 bases; nucleotides not matched to a gene: 11. This CDR3 has 19 residues. Germline V CDR1 and CDR2: LGHDT, YNNKEL (reference sequence).